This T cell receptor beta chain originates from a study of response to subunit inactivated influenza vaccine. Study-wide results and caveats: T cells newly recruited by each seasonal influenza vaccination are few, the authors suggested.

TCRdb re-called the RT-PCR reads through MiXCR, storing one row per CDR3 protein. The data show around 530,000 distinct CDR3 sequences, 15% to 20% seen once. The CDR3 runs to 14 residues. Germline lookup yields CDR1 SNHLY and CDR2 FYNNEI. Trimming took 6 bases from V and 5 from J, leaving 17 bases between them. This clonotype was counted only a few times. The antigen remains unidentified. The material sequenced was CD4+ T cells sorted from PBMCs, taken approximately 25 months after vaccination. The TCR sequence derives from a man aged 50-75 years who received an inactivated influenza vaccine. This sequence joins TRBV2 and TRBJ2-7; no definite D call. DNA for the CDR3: TGTGCCAGCAGATATGGAACTGGTCGGGACGAGCAGTACTTC. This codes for CASRYGTGRDEQYF.